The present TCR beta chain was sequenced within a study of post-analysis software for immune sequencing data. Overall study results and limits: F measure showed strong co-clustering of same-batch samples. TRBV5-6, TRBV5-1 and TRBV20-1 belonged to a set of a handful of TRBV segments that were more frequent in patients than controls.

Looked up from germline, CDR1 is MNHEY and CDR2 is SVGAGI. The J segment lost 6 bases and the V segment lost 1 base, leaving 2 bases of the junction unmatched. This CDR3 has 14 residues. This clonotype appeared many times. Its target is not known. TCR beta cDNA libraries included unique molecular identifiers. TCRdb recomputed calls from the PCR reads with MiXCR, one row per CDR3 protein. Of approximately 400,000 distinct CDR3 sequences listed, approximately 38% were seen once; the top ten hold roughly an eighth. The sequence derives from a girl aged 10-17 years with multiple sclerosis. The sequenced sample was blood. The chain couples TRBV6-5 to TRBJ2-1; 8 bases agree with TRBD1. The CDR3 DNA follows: TGTGCCAGCAGTTACTTTCAGGGGGCCAATGAGCAGTTCTTC. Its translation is CASSYFQGANEQFF.